Shown below are 26 T cell receptor beta chains from a single sample sequenced in a study of cytomegalovirus exposure and HLA in healthy donors. Vbeta (60) and Jbeta (13) primers were used in the PCR. Produced via immunoSEQ multiplex PCR; TCRdb's table is partial and in-frame only. This table holds 150,000 to 200,000 clones, 75% to 85% found once. Specimen: PBMCs. The receptors stem from a woman in her twenties or thirties in good health and CMV-seronegative.

The CDR3 nucleotides read TGTGCCAGCAGTAACGGGGACATCCGCTACGAGCAGTACTTC. Translation gives CASSNGDIRYEQYF. The genes are TRBV6-5 and TRBJ2-7; D is perhaps TRBD1 (6 bases). Trimming removed 5 bases from V and 3 bases from J, with 14 bases in between. Germline assignment: CDR1 MNHEY and CDR2 SVGAGI. The CDR3 loop spans 14 amino acids.

V is TRBV19 and J is TRBJ1-1; the D gene is possibly TRBD1 (6 bases). Germline V gene sequence: CDR1 LNHDA, CDR2 SQIVND (reference sequence). This CDR3 is 14 amino acids long. With 4 bases removed from V and 7 bases from J, the gap between germline ends came to 16 bases. In nucleotides, the CDR3 is TGTGCCAGTAGTACCAAGAACAGGGAAAATGAAGCTTTCTTT. It translates to CASSTKNRENEAFF. The full variable domain, in which reference TRBV19 and TRBJ1-1 provide the parts outside the CDR3, is DGGITQSPKYLFRKEGQNVTLSCEQNLNHDAMYWYRQDPGQGLRLIYYSQIVNDFQKGDIAEGYSVSREKKESFPLTVTSAQKNPTAFYLCASSTKNRENEAFFGQGTRLTVV.

The V call is TRBV27, the J call TRBJ1-2; TRBD1 agrees at 7 bases. CDR3 length: 14 residues. Trimming cost V 4 bases and J 3 bases; bases outside gene matches: 5. The germline V gene encodes CDR1 MNHEY and CDR2 SMNVEV (reference sequence). CDR3 residues: CASSSYDRDYGYTF. CDR3 nucleotides: TGTGCCAGCAGTTCCTACGACAGGGACTATGGCTACACCTTC.

This chain links TRBV5-1 with TRBJ2-5, with a weak D call TRBD2 (6 bases). Between the trimmed V and J ends, which lost 4 bases and 0 bases, there was a span of 13 bases. The V gene's germline CDR1 is SGHRS and CDR2 YFSETQ. The CDR3 runs to 15 residues. The CDR3 bases are TGCGCCAGCAGCCGAGGTGGAGGGGACCAAGAGACCCAGTACTTC. Translated, it gives CASSRGGGDQETQYF.

The genes are TRBV18 and TRBJ2-1, with 10 nucleotides matching TRBD1. V trimming: 2 bases; J trimming: 6 bases; junction bases outside the gene matches: 13. There are 18 residues in the CDR3. CDR1 and CDR2 (germline): KGHSH, LQKENI. DNA of the CDR3: TGTGCCAGCTCACCAAATGTACGGGGGACAGGGGCAACCAATGAGCAGTTCTTC. It specifies CASSPNVRGTGATNEQFF.

This clone was observed a single time. The V gene is TRBV5-5, the J gene TRBJ2-2, with D hard to call. CDR3 length: 16 residues. Germline V gives CDR1 SGHKS, CDR2 YYEKEE (reference sequence). V lost 2 bases, J lost 1 base, and 12 bases lay in between. In nucleotides, the CDR3 is TGTGCCAGCAGCTTTTCGTATTCAGGGAACACCGGGGAGCTGTTTTTT. Its translation: CASSFSYSGNTGELFF.

The CDR3 loop reads CASSLSSSGGDQPQHF. CDR3 in DNA: TGTGCCAGCAGCTTATCAAGCTCAGGGGGAGATCAGCCCCAGCATTTT. The V gene is TRBV7-8, the J gene TRBJ1-5; 7 positions match TRBD1. CDR3 length: 16 amino acids. V lost 2 bases and J lost 5; bases outside the gene matches: 9. CDR1 is SGHVS, CDR2 FQNEAQ, per germline.

The V call is TRBV27, the J call TRBJ2-3, with 7 nucleotides matching TRBD2. The CDR3 sequence is 16 residues long. J lost 6 bases, V lost 6 bases, and 15 bases had no gene match. Per germline, CDR1 MNHEY and CDR2 SMNVEV (reference sequence). The CDR3 bases are TGTGCCAGCAGATCCCGCGGCGGGGGACCGTGGGATACGCAGTATTTT. Its protein product is CASRSRGGGPWDTQYF.

The chain couples TRBV7-3 to TRBJ2-5; 9 bases fit TRBD2. The CDR3 length is 15 residues. The germline CDR1 and CDR2 sequences are SGHTA and FQGTGA. The trim removed 1 base at V and 5 bases at J, leaving 5 bases unmatched. The CDR3 DNA reads as TGTGCCAGCAGCTTAATTGCGGGAGGGCTTGAGACCCAGTACTTC. This sequence encodes CASSLIAGGLETQYF.

The chain's CDR3 is CASLGVWAQQYF. As DNA, the CDR3 is TGTGCCAGCTTGGGCGTGTGGGCGCAGCAGTACTTC. This chain joins TRBV28 and TRBJ2-7; D is ambiguous. The CDR3 is made up of 12 amino acids. CDR1 and CDR2 from the germline V gene are MDHEN and SYDVKM. The V end was cut by 8 bases, the J end by 8 bases, with 16 bases between.

The chain recombines TRBV5-4 with TRBJ2-7; 12 positions agree with TRBD2. This CDR3 is built from 15 residues. J was trimmed by 6 bases and V by 4 bases; bases with no gene match: 8. Germline-derived CDR1 and CDR2 are SGHNT and YYREEE (reference sequence). The CDR3 sequence: CASSLETSGGSEQYF. Written as DNA, the CDR3 is TGTGCCAGCAGCCTAGAAACTAGCGGGGGGTCCGAGCAGTACTTC.

The V call is TRBV2, the J call TRBJ1-3, with D perhaps TRBD1 (5 bases). The CDR3 is 17 amino acids. The germline V and J ends were trimmed by 1 base and 3 bases, with 16 bases remaining between them. Germline V gene lookup returns CDR1 SNHLY and CDR2 FYNNEI. Here the CDR3 DNA reads TGTGCCAGCAGTGAAGAGGATCCAGGGCCTCGTGGAAACACCATATATTTT. Amino acids: CASSEEDPGPRGNTIYF. Together with reference TRBV2 and TRBJ1-3, the CDR3 gives the full variable domain: EPEVTQTPSHQVTQMGQEVILRCVPISNHLYFYWYRQILGQKVEFLVSFYNNEISEKSEIFDDQFSVERPDGSNFTLKIRSTKLEDSAMYFCASSEEDPGPRGNTIYFGEGSWLTVV.

V gene TRBV11-2 combines with J gene TRBJ2-2; 8 bases are a match to TRBD2. Trimming cost V 0 bases and J 5 bases; bases outside gene matches: 2. From germline, CDR1 is SGHAT and CDR2 FQNNGV. The CDR3 length is 15 residues. Here the CDR3 reads CASSLEGTRTGELFF. The CDR3, as DNA: TGTGCCAGCAGCTTAGAAGGGACTAGGACCGGGGAGCTGTTTTTT.

This chain joins TRBV27 and TRBJ2-7; 7 bases align to TRBD1. V dropped 6 bases and J dropped 1; count of bases not matched to a gene: 6. This CDR3 spans 14 amino acids. Germline V lookup: CDR1 MNHEY, CDR2 SMNVEV (reference sequence). The CDR3 reads CASRPGQLSYEQYF. CDR3 coding DNA: TGTGCCAGCAGACCGGGACAGTTATCCTACGAGCAGTACTTC.

The chain has TRBV18 and TRBJ2-1; TRBD1 agrees at 8 bases. V gave up 6 bases and J gave up 7 bases; unmatched junction bases: 8. In germline, CDR1 is KGHSH, CDR2 LQKENI. This CDR3 contains 14 residues. The CDR3 nucleotides read TGTGCCAGCTCCCTCGGACAGGGTCGAAATGAGCAGTTCTTC. Amino acids: CASSLGQGRNEQFF.

J is TRBJ2-7 and V is TRBV10-3; 12 bases line up with TRBD1. Germline CDR1 reads ENHRY; CDR2 reads SYGVKD. V was pared by 11 bases and J by 4 bases, with 6 bases of the junction left unmatched. The CDR3 loop spans 13 amino acids. The CDR3 sequence: CAAAGQGAYEQYF. For the CDR3, the DNA is TGTGCCGCGGCGGGACAGGGGGCTTACGAGCAGTACTTC.

The chain has TRBV9 and TRBJ2-7, with D possibly being TRBD2 (6 bases). V dropped 0 bases and J dropped 9 bases, with 19 bases sitting between them. CDR3 length equals 15 residues. CDR1 SGDLS and CDR2 YYNGEE come from the germline V gene. This chain's CDR3 is CASSVASGGSFRQYF. DNA for the CDR3: TGTGCCAGCAGCGTAGCGTCCGGGGGTTCATTCAGGCAGTACTTC.

For this clone: One junction end does not reproduce the germline sequence, and a read error may be involved. V is TRBV7-2 and J is TRBJ2-6; TRBD1 is a possible D gene (5 bases). The CDR3 totals 15 residues. CDR1 is SGHTA, CDR2 FQGNSA, per germline. This CDR3 is CASSLEGSGANGLTF. For the CDR3, the DNA is TGTGCCAGCAGCTTAGAGGGGTCTGGGGCCAACGGCCTGACTTTC.

The J gene is TRBJ2-7, the V gene TRBV27; 10 nucleotides match TRBD2. This CDR3 has 15 residues. V shed 5 bases and J 2 bases; nucleotides not matched to a gene: 6. Germline V CDR1 and CDR2: MNHEY, SMNVEV (reference sequence). The CDR3 coding sequence is TGTGCCAGCAGTCGAATAGCGGGGGGTACCTACGAGCAGTACTTC. Encoded protein: CASSRIAGGTYEQYF.

CDR3 nucleotide sequence: TGCGCCAGCAGCGAAAACAGGGGTGGCTACACCTTC. Its translation is CASSENRGGYTF. The rearrangement joins TRBV4-1 to TRBJ1-2; 7 bases line up with TRBD1. Germline loops: CDR1 MGHRA, CDR2 YSYEKL. V lost 5 bases and J lost 7; bases outside the gene matches: 4. CDR3 size: 12 residues.

The gene calls are TRBV7-9 and TRBJ1-2; TRBD1 aligns across 10 bases. CDR3 length equals 14 residues. J lost 6 bases, V lost 5 bases, and 6 bases had no gene match. The germline CDR1 and CDR2 sequences are SEHNR and FQNEAQ (reference sequence). The DNA for the CDR3 is TGTGCCAGCAGCCTATTGGGACAGGGGAATGGCTACACCTTC. Translating it yields CASSLLGQGNGYTF.

This chain connects TRBV28 to TRBJ2-5; possibly TRBD1 for D (5 bases). The CDR3 contains 14 residues. Germline V lookup: CDR1 MDHEN, CDR2 SYDVKM. V lost 5 bases and J 1 base, leaving 11 bases between the germline ends. CDR3 in DNA: TGTGCCAGCAGTCCTACAGGTACCCAAGAGACCCAGTACTTC. It is translated as CASSPTGTQETQYF. Together with reference TRBV28 and TRBJ2-5, the CDR3 gives the full variable domain: DVKVTQSSRYLVKRTGEKVFLECVQDMDHENMFWYRQDPGLGLRLIYFSYDVKMKEKGDIPEGYSVSREKKERFSLILESASTNQTSMYLCASSPTGTQETQYFGPGTRLLVL.

The chain is built from TRBV7-8 and TRBJ2-7, with D possibly matching TRBD2 (5 bases). CDR3 length: 11 residues. The germline CDR1 and CDR2 sequences are SGHVS and FQNEAQ. V shed 3 bases and J shed 5 bases, with 5 bases lying between them. In DNA, the CDR3 is TGTGCCAGCAGCTTCGGGAACGAGCAGTACTTC. This gives the protein CASSFGNEQYF.

The CDR3 here is CASSLFGSSGGYTF. CDR3 nucleotide sequence: TGTGCCAGCAGTTTATTCGGCTCTAGCGGGGGCTACACCTTC. This rearrangement joins TRBV28 to TRBJ1-2; no reliable D call. V was trimmed by 1 base and J by 8 bases, leaving 14 bases between them. Germline CDR1 and CDR2: MDHEN and SYDVKM. The CDR3 is made up of 14 amino acids.

The genes are TRBV28 and TRBJ2-5; 8 bases align to TRBD2. Germline lookup yields CDR1 MDHEN and CDR2 SYDVKM. This CDR3 contains 13 residues. V dropped 6 bases and J dropped 5; count of bases not matched to a gene: 5. CDR3 sequence (DNA): TGTGCCAGCAGGGGCGGGAGGATTGAGACCCAGTACTTC. It specifies CASRGGRIETQYF.

The chain employs TRBV7-9 and TRBJ2-1; D may be TRBD2 (5 bases). The ends were cut back, 1 base at V and 9 bases at J, with 10 bases in the middle. The CDR3 is 13 amino acids. Germline V gene lookup returns CDR1 SEHNR and CDR2 FQNEAQ (reference sequence). In DNA form, the CDR3 reads TGTGCCAGCAGCTTAGGGGCCGGGGTTGAGCAGTTCTTC. Translating it yields CASSLGAGVEQFF.